Listed below are T cell receptor beta chains from one sample, sequenced in a study of human T cells and chemical hapten exposure. One entry per CDR3 protein results from TCRdb running MiXCR on the RACE reads. The repertoire includes some 300,000 distinct CDR3 sequences, over 5% of them detected once, and less than 9% sits in the top ten. The sample was whole blood, taken in connection with sensitization to the hapten diphenylcyclopropenone (DPC). All receptors come from a woman aged 18-30 years with alopecia areata. Some clones in this sample may be carry-over from other donors' samples. The CDR3 runs from the conserved cysteine through the conserved F or W. Each record gives: CDR3 protein, CDR3 DNA, J gene, clone size, D gene, V gene. A D gene is named only where the DNA matches it firmly. Clone sizes are given selectively: once, few, many, or a class where the clone is expanded.

cdr3_aa: CASSPRDSDTGANVLTF
cdr3_nt: TGTGCCAGCAGCCCGAGGGACTCAGATACTGGGGCCAACGTCCTGACTTTC
j_call: TRBJ2-6
clone_size: many
d_call: NA
v_call: TRBV5-6

cdr3_aa: CASSLRSGGPTDTQYF
cdr3_nt: TGTGCCAGCAGCTTAAGAAGCGGGGGGCCCACAGATACGCAGTATTTT
j_call: TRBJ2-3
clone_size: few
d_call: TRBD2
v_call: TRBV7-3

cdr3_aa: CASSVVETVNTEAFF
cdr3_nt: TGTGCCAGCAGCGTAGTTGAGACAGTGAACACTGAAGCTTTCTTT
j_call: TRBJ1-1
clone_size: few
d_call: NA
v_call: TRBV9

cdr3_aa: CASSQGQNYGYTF
cdr3_nt: TGTGCCAGCAGCCAGGGACAGAACTATGGCTACACCTTC
j_call: TRBJ1-2
clone_size: many
d_call: TRBD1
v_call: TRBV12-3/TRBV12-4

cdr3_aa: CASSSPTSATDTQYF
cdr3_nt: TGTGCCAGCAGTTCCCCGACTAGCGCCACAGATACGCAGTATTTT
j_call: TRBJ2-3
clone_size: many
d_call: TRBD2
v_call: TRBV6-2/TRBV6-3

cdr3_aa: CASSSLAGVEETQYF
cdr3_nt: TGTGCCAGCAGCTCCTTAGCGGGAGTGGAAGAGACCCAGTACTTC
j_call: TRBJ2-5
clone_size: NA
d_call: TRBD2
v_call: TRBV11-1

cdr3_aa: CASSETRDRVHEQFF
cdr3_nt: TGTGCCAGCAGTGAAACGAGGGACAGGGTACATGAGCAGTTCTTC
j_call: TRBJ2-1
clone_size: NA
d_call: TRBD1
v_call: TRBV6-1

cdr3_aa: CASSFDSSVGYEQYF
cdr3_nt: TGTGCCAGCAGTTTTGACAGCTCGGTCGGATACGAGCAGTACTTC
j_call: TRBJ2-7
clone_size: few
d_call: NA
v_call: TRBV12-3/TRBV12-4

cdr3_aa: CASSHGGLVTDTQYF
cdr3_nt: TGTGCCAGCAGCCACGGGGGATTAGTCACAGATACGCAGTATTTT
j_call: TRBJ2-3
clone_size: NA
d_call: NA
v_call: TRBV3-1

cdr3_aa: CASGPLLGGETQYF
cdr3_nt: TGTGCCAGCGGACCTCTATTAGGGGGCGAGACCCAGTACTTC
j_call: TRBJ2-5
clone_size: many
d_call: TRBD1
v_call: TRBV12-3/TRBV12-4

cdr3_aa: CASSHGTSGYSTDTQYF
cdr3_nt: TGTGCCAGCAGCCATGGGACTAGCGGTTATAGCACAGATACGCAGTATTTT
j_call: TRBJ2-3
clone_size: NA
d_call: TRBD2
v_call: TRBV27

cdr3_aa: CASSLAIAGASDTQYF
cdr3_nt: TGCGCCAGCAGCTTGGCTATAGCGGGGGCTTCAGATACGCAGTATTTT
j_call: TRBJ2-3
clone_size: few
d_call: TRBD2
v_call: TRBV5-1

cdr3_aa: CASSGGTSGPYEQYF
cdr3_nt: TGCGCCAGCAGCGGCGGGACTAGCGGACCCTACGAGCAGTACTTC
j_call: TRBJ2-7
clone_size: NA
d_call: TRBD2
v_call: TRBV5-1

cdr3_aa: CASSVLGGGSTQYF
cdr3_nt: TGTGCCAGCAGTGTGCTCGGCGGGGGGAGCACGCAGTATTTT
j_call: TRBJ2-3
clone_size: many
d_call: TRBD2
v_call: TRBV27

cdr3_aa: CASSYDSGSNEKLFF
cdr3_nt: TGTGCCAGCAGTTACGATTCAGGGTCGAATGAAAAACTGTTTTTT
j_call: TRBJ1-4
clone_size: NA
d_call: NA
v_call: TRBV6-5

cdr3_aa: CASSVAGTVLLNTEAFF
cdr3_nt: TGTGCCAGCAGCGTAGCCGGGACAGTCCTACTGAACACTGAAGCTTTCTTT
j_call: TRBJ1-1
clone_size: few
d_call: TRBD1
v_call: TRBV7-2

cdr3_aa: CASSFGQGVMNTEAFF
cdr3_nt: TGTGCCAGCAGCTTCGGACAGGGAGTCATGAACACTGAAGCTTTCTTT
j_call: TRBJ1-1
clone_size: NA
d_call: TRBD1
v_call: TRBV5-4

cdr3_aa: CALKGRTKGNTIYF
cdr3_nt: TGTGCCCTAAAGGGCAGGACAAAGGGAAACACCATATATTTT
j_call: TRBJ1-3
clone_size: NA
d_call: NA
v_call: TRBV21-1

cdr3_aa: CASSRQPYSGANVLTF
cdr3_nt: TGTGCCAGCAGTCGACAGCCCTACTCTGGGGCCAACGTCCTGACTTTC
j_call: TRBJ2-6
clone_size: many
d_call: NA
v_call: TRBV12-3/TRBV12-4

cdr3_aa: CASSQSTGVLSYGYTF
cdr3_nt: TGTGCCAGCAGTCAATCGACAGGAGTCCTTAGCTATGGCTACACCTTC
j_call: TRBJ1-2
clone_size: many
d_call: NA
v_call: TRBV6-5

cdr3_aa: CASSFLTALNFGNTIYF
cdr3_nt: TGTGCCAGCAGCTTCTTAACAGCACTTAACTTTGGAAACACCATATATTTT
j_call: TRBJ1-3
clone_size: NA
d_call: NA
v_call: TRBV5-6

cdr3_aa: CSARGQVNSPLHF
cdr3_nt: TGCAGTGCTAGGGGACAGGTTAATTCACCCCTCCACTTT
j_call: TRBJ1-6
clone_size: few
d_call: TRBD1
v_call: TRBV20-1

cdr3_aa: CASSLEAGSTDTQYF
cdr3_nt: TGCGCCAGCAGCTTGGAAGCGGGGAGCACAGATACGCAGTATTTT
j_call: TRBJ2-3
clone_size: few
d_call: TRBD2
v_call: TRBV5-1

cdr3_aa: CASSLAGGSYNSPLHF
cdr3_nt: TGTGCCAGCAGCTTGGCCGGGGGCTCCTATAATTCACCCCTCCACTTT
j_call: TRBJ1-6
clone_size: few
d_call: NA
v_call: TRBV5-4